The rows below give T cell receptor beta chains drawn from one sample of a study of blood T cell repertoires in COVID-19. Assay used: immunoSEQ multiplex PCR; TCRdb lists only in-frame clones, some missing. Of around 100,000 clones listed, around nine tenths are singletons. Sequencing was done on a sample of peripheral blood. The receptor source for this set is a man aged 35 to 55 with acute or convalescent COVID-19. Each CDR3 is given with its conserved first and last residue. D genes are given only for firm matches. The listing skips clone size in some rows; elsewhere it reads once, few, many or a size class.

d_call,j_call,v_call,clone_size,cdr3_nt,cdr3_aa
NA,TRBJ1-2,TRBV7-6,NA,TGTGCCAGCAGCTCGACAGGCGGTTATGGCTACACCTTC,CASSSTGGYGYTF
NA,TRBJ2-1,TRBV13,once,TGTGCCAGCAGCTTCTCCGAGAGGTCCAATGAGCAGTTCTTC,CASSFSERSNEQFF
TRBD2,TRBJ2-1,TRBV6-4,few,TGTGCCAGCAGTTTGACTAGCGGCTATGAGCAGTTCTTC,CASSLTSGYEQFF
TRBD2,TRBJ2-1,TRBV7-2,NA,TGTGCCAGCAGCTTAAAACTAGCGGGAGGCCCGCGGCAGTTCTTC,CASSLKLAGGPRQFF
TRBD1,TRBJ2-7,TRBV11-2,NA,TGTGCCAGCAGCTACAGGGGACCCTCCTACGAGCAGTACTTC,CASSYRGPSYEQYF
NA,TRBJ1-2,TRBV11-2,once,TGTGCCAGCAGCTTAGGCAGAGACAGCTATGGCTACACCTTC,CASSLGRDSYGYTF
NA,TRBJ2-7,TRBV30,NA,TGTGCCTGGAGTGACAGGGCCTACGAGCAGTACTTC,CAWSDRAYEQYF
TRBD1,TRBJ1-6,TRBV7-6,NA,TGTGCCAGCAGCTTATACCCGGACAGGGGTTCATCACCCCTCCACTTT,CASSLYPDRGSSPLHF
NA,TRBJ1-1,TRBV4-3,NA,TGCGCCAGCAGCCAAGAAAGGTCGGCGGGATCGACTGAAGCTTTCTTT,CASSQERSAGSTEAFF
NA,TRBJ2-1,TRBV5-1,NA,TGCGCCAGCAGATCCGACTACGAAAGCTCCTACAATGAGCAGTTCTTC,CASRSDYESSYNEQFF
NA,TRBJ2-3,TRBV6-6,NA,TGTGCCAGCAGTCCTAATCGGGGGGCCCCCACAGATACGCAGTATTTT,CASSPNRGAPTDTQYF
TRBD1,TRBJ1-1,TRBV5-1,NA,TGCGCCAGCAGCTCCTACGGCCGCGCAGGACAGGCGAACACTGAAGCTTTCTTT,CASSSYGRAGQANTEAFF
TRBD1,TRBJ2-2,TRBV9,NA,TGTGCCAGCAGCGTAACGGGGACAGGGGTGAACACCGGGGAGCTGTTTTTT,CASSVTGTGVNTGELFF
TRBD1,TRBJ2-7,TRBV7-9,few,TGTGCCAGCACCCATCAGTCCGGGGACAGGGGATCCTACGAGCAGTACTTC,CASTHQSGDRGSYEQYF
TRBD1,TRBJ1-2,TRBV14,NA,TGTGCCAGCAGCGCGACAGGGGGTGGCTATGGCTACACCTTC,CASSATGGGYGYTF
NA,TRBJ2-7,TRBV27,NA,TGTGCCAGCAGTTCTTTTACTCGAATCTCCTACGAGCAGTACTTC,CASSSFTRISYEQYF
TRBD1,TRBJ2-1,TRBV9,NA,TGTGCCAGCAGCCGGCAACAGGGGAATAATGAGCAGTTCTTC,CASSRQQGNNEQFF
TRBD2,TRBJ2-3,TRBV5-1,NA,TGCGCCAGCAGCTTGGGTAGCGGGGGGGTCACAGATACGCAGTATTTT,CASSLGSGGVTDTQYF
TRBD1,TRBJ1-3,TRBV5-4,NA,TGTGCCAGCAGTCGAGGGTTGACAGGGGGCATTGGAAACACCATATATTTT,CASSRGLTGGIGNTIYF
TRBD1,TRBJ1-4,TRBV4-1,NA,TGCGCCAGCAGCTCCGACAGGGCGGGAGAAAAACTGTTTTTT,CASSSDRAGEKLFF
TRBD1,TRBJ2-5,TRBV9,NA,TGTGCCAGCAGCACCCGACAGGGTTTGGGAGAGACCCAGTACTTC,CASSTRQGLGETQYF
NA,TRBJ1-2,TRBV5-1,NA,TGCGCCAGCAGCTTGGGGGGCAGCCGAGATGGCTACACCTTC,CASSLGGSRDGYTF
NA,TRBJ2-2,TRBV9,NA,TGTGCCAGCAGCGTAGCGGCGGGTACCGGGGAGCTGTTTTTT,CASSVAAGTGELFF
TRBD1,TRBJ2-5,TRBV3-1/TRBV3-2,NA,TGTGCCAGCAGCCCTGGACAGGGGGGAACCCAGTACTTC,CASSPGQGGTQYF
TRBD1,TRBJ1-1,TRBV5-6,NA,TGTGCCAGCAGCTTGGGACAGGGGGCTGAAGCTTTCTTT,CASSLGQGAEAFF
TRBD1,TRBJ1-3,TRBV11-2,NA,TGTGCCAGCAGCGCAAAACTCGACAGGGCCGGAAACACCATATATTTT,CASSAKLDRAGNTIYF
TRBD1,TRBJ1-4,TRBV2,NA,TGTGCCAGCAGTCGAATCGGACAGGGAACGGAAAAACTGTTTTTT,CASSRIGQGTEKLFF
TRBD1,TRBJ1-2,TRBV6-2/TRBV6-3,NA,TGTGCCAGCAACCCACAGGGGCGCCCCTATGGCTACACCTTC,CASNPQGRPYGYTF
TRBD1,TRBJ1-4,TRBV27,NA,TGTGCCAGCAGTCCGGGACAGACTAATGAAAAACTGTTTTTT,CASSPGQTNEKLFF
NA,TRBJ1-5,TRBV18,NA,TGTGCCAGCTCAGCCCACAGGGATCAGCCCCAGCATTTT,CASSAHRDQPQHF
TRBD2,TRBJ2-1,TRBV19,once,TGTGCCAGTAGTATAGATCTGGCTAGCGGGCTCCACAATGAGCAGTTCTTC,CASSIDLASGLHNEQFF
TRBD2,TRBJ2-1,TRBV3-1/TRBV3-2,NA,TGTGCCAGCAGAAAGAGGGGGACTAGCGGGCTTAATGAGCAGTTCTTC,CASRKRGTSGLNEQFF
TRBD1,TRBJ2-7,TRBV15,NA,TGTGCCACCAGCAGAGAACGTCAGGGGGCGTCCTACGAGCAGTACTTC,CATSRERQGASYEQYF
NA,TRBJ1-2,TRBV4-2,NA,TGTGCCAGCAGTCTACAGGGCGGAAGAGACTACACCTTC,CASSLQGGRDYTF
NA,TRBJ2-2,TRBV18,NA,TGTGCCAGCACGTTACAGGGAGTTGACACCGGGGAGCTGTTTTTT,CASTLQGVDTGELFF
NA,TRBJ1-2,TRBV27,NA,TGTGCCAGCAGACCTTCAGGGGAGCGAGGAGGCTACACCTTC,CASRPSGERGGYTF
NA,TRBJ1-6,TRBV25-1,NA,TGTGCCAGCAGTGAGACCAGGGATTCACCCCTCCACTTT,CASSETRDSPLHF
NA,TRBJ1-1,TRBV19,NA,TGTGCCAGTAGTATGGTACAGGACACTGAAGCTTTCTTT,CASSMVQDTEAFF
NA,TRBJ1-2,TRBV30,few,TGTGCCTGGAGTCGAGGCAGGGGAATTAACTATGGCTACACCTTC,CAWSRGRGINYGYTF
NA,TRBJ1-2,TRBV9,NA,TGTGCCAGCAGCGTAGACCCCCAGGGAACTTATGGCTACACCTTC,CASSVDPQGTYGYTF
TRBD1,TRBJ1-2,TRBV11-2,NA,TGTGCCAGCAGCTTAGAGGAGACAGGGGGTCGTCGCTATGGCTACACCTTC,CASSLEETGGRRYGYTF
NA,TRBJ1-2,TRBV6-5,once,TGTGCCAGCAGTTGGGGCGCCTCTAACTATGGCTACACCTTC,CASSWGASNYGYTF
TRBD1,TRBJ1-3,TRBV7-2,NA,TGTGCCAGCAGCTTGTCCGGGACAGGGGTCATGGGAAACACCATATATTTT,CASSLSGTGVMGNTIYF
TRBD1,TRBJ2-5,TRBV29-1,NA,TGCAGCGTTGGCGGACAGGGGGCAGGAGAGACCCAGTACTTC,CSVGGQGAGETQYF
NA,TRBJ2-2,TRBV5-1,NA,TGCGCCAGCAGCCCCGGGACACCAAACACCGGGGAGCTGTTTTTT,CASSPGTPNTGELFF
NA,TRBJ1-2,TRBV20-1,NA,TGCAGTGCTAGCAACATGAACGGCTACACCTTC,CSASNMNGYTF
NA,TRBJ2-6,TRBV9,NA,TGTGCCAGCAGGAGGGAGGTCTCTGGGGCCAACGTCCTGACTTTC,CASRREVSGANVLTF
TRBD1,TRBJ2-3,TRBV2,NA,TGTGCCAGCAGTTCGGACAGGGGGCGGACAGATACGCAGTATTTT,CASSSDRGRTDTQYF
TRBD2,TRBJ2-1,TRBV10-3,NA,TGTGCCATCAGTGAGTCGTCGGGGGGGCAGTTCTTC,CAISESSGGQFF
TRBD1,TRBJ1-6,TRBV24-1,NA,TGTGCCACCAGTCCTGAGACAGGGCAGTGG,CATSPETGQW
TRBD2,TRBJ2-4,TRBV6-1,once,TGTGCCAGCAGTGAAGCGCCCGGACTAGCGGGAGGATGGGCCAAAAACATTCAGTACTTC,CASSEAPGLAGGWAKNIQYF
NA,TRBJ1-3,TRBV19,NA,TGTGCCAGTAGTATTACCCAGGCTGCTGGAAACACCATATATTTT,CASSITQAAGNTIYF
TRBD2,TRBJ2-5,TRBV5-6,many,TGTGCCAGCAGCTTTGGGAAGAGTGCGGGAGCTTCGGAGACCCAGTACTTC,CASSFGKSAGASETQYF
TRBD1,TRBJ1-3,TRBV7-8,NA,TGTGCCAGCAGCTTGGACAGGCCGAGCTCTGGAAACACCATATATTTT,CASSLDRPSSGNTIYF
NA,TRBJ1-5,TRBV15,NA,TGTGCCACCAGCAGAGATGCGGGGATCGGTTATCAGCCCCAGCATTTT,CATSRDAGIGYQPQHF